This T cell receptor (beta chain) was observed in a study of blood T cell repertoires in COVID-19. Overall study context: Some COVID-19 samples were acute and others convalescent; all came from the United States, Italy and Spain. In each case, the material was cDNA or gDNA derived from T cells, B-cell-depleted T cells, or PBMCs.

In the authors' workflow: Reference gene primer amplification gave nucleated cell count estimates. Here immunoSEQ multiplex PCR was the method, and the copy in TCRdb shows in-frame clones only, minus some. V, J and clone size are taken as reported in that table, and D and trimming were inferred from the DNA itself. The repertoire holds 250,000 to 300,000 clones, roughly 85% seen once, with 4.5% to 6% in the top ten. This clone was seen a few times. The TCR comes from a man aged 50 to 59 with active or convalescent COVID-19. Sequencing used peripheral blood.

The CDR3 loop reads CASSLSRGNGELFF. The CDR3 DNA follows: TGTGCCAGCAGCTTAAGTCGAGGGAACGGGGAGCTGTTTTTT. This chain connects TRBV7-3 to TRBJ2-2; TRBD2 might be the D (5 bases). V lost 1 base, J lost 7 bases, and 10 bases lay in between. From germline, CDR1 is SGHTA and CDR2 FQGTGA. The length of the CDR3 is 14 residues.